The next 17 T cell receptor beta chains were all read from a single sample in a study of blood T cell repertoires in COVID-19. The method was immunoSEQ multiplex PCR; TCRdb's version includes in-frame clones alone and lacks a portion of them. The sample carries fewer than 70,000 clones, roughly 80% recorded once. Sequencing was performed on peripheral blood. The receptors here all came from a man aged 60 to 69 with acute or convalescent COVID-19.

The CDR3, as DNA: TGTGCCAGCAGCAAAGTCTGGCGGACAGGGGGTAAGAGCGCCTACGAGCAGTACTTC. This encodes CASSKVWRTGGKSAYEQYF. The V call is TRBV21-1, the J call TRBJ2-7; TRBD1, the table's D call, was not compared with the DNA. TRBV21-1 is labeled a pseudogene. The CDR3 has 19 residues.

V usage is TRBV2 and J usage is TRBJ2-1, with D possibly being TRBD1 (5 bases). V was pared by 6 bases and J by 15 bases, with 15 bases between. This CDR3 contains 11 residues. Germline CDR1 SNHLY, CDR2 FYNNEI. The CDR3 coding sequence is TGTGCCAGCAGGGGTCAGGGCAGTCTGTTCTTC. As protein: CASRGQGSLFF.

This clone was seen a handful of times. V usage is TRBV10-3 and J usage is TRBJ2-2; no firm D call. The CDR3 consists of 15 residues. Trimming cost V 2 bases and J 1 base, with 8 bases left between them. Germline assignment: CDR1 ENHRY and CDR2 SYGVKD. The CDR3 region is CAISEPNKNTGELFF. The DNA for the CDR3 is TGTGCCATCAGTGAGCCCAACAAGAACACCGGGGAGCTGTTTTTT.

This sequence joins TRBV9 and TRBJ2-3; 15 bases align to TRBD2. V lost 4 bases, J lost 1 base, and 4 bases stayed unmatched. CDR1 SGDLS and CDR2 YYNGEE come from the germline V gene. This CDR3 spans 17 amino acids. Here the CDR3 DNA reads TGTGCCAGCAGCATAGGACTAGCGGGGGGGGGCACAGATACGCAGTATTTT. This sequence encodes CASSIGLAGGGTDTQYF.

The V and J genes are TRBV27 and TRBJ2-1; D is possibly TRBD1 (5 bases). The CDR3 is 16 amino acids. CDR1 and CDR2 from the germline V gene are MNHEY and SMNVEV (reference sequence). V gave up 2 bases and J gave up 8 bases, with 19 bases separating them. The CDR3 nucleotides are TGTGCCAGCAGTTTAAGGACCTCGACAGTCCGGGATGAGCAGTTCTTC. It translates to CASSLRTSTVRDEQFF.

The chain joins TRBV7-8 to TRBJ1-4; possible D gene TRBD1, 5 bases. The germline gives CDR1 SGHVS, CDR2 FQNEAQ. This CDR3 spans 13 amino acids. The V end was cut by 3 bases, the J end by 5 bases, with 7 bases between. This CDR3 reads CASSFDRNEKLFF. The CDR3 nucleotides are TGTGCCAGCAGCTTCGACAGAAATGAAAAACTGTTTTTT.

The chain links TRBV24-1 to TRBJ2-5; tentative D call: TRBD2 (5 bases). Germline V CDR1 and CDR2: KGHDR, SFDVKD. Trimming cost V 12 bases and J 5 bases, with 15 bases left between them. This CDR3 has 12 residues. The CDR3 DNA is TGTGCCTCCGCGGACGGCGGGGAGACCCAGTACTTC. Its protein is CASADGGETQYF.

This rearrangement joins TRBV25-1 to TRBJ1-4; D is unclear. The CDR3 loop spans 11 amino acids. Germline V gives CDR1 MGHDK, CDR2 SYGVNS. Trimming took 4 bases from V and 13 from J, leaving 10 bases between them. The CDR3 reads CASSVSYRLFF. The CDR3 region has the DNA TGTGCCAGCAGTGTTTCGTATAGACTGTTTTTT.

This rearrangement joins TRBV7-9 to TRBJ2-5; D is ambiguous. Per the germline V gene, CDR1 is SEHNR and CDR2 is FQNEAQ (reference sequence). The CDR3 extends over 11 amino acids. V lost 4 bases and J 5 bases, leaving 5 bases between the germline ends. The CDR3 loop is CASSSQETQYF. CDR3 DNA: TGTGCCAGCAGCTCCCAGGAGACCCAGTACTTC.

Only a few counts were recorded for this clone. The CDR3 DNA sequence: TGTGCCAGCAGCTTCCGAGAGACCCAGTACTTC. It encodes CASSFRETQYF. This chain links TRBV27 with TRBJ2-5; D is unclear. This CDR3 comprises 11 residues. Germline-derived CDR1 and CDR2 are MNHEY and SMNVEV (reference sequence). Deletions cut 6 bases from V and 4 bases from J, with 6 bases between.

As DNA, the CDR3 is TGTGCCAGCAGCGCCTCGGGACAGGGGTACACTGAAGCTTTCTTT. Translation: CASSASGQGYTEAFF. The chain recombines TRBV6-4 with TRBJ1-1; 10 positions agree with TRBD1. The CDR3 is 15 amino acids. The V gene end was trimmed by 6 bases and the J gene end by 3 bases; junction bases not matched to a gene: 7. Germline V gene data show CDR1 as MRHNA and CDR2 as SNTAGT.

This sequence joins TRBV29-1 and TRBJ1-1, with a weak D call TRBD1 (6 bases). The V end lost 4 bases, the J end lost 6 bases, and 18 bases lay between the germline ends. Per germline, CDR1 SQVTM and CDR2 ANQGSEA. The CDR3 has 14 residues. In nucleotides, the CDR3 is TGCAGCGTTGCTACCTCCGGGACAAGCGCTGAAGCTTTCTTT. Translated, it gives CSVATSGTSAEAFF.

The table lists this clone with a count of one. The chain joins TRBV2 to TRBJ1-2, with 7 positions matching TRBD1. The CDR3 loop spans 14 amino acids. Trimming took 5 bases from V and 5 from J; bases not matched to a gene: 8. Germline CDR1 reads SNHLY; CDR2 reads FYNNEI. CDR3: CASSPTGQTYGYTF. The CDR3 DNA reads TGTGCCAGCAGTCCTACGGGACAGACGTATGGCTACACCTTC. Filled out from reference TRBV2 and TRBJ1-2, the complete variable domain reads EPEVTQTPSHQVTQMGQEVILRCVPISNHLYFYWYRQILGQKVEFLVSFYNNEISEKSEIFDDQFSVERPDGSNFTLKIRSTKLEDSAMYFCASSPTGQTYGYTFGSGTRLTVV.

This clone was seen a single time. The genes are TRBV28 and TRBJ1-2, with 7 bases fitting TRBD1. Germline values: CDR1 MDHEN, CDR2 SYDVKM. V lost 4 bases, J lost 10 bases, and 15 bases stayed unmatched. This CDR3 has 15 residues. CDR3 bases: TGTGCCAGCAGTTCTATGATCGGACAGGTCGCGGACTACACCTTC. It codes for CASSSMIGQVADYTF.

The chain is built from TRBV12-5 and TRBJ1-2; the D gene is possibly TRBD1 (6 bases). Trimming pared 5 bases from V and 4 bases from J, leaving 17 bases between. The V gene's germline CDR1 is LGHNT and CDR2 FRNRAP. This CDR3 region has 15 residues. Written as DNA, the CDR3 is TGTGCTAGTGGTCTTATATTTGGGACAACCTATGGCTACACCTTC. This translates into CASGLIFGTTYGYTF. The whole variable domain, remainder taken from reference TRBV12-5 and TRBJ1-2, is DARVTQTPRHKVTEMGQEVTMRCQPILGHNTVFWYRQTMMQGLELLAYFRNRAPLDDSGMPKDRFSAEMPDATLATLKIQPSEPRDSAVYFCASGLIFGTTYGYTFGSGTRLTVV.

The CDR3 region has the DNA TGTGCCACCAGCAGAGTTAGCGGGCTTTCCTACGAGCAGTACTTC. Amino acids: CATSRVSGLSYEQYF. The rearrangement links TRBV15 to TRBJ2-7, with 7 bases matching TRBD2. Per germline, CDR1 LNHNV and CDR2 YYDKDF (reference sequence). The CDR3 is 15 amino acids. With 1 base clipped from V and 1 base from J, the junction kept 4 bases outside the gene matches.

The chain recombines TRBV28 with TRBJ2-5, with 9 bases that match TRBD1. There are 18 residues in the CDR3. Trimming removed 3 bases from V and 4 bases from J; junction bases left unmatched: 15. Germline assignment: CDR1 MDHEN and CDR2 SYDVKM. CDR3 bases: TGTGCCAGCAGTTTTGAATGGTCCGGGACAGGGATTTTAGAGACCCAGTACTTC. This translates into CASSFEWSGTGILETQYF.